This is a list of T cell receptor beta chains from one sample in a study of cytomegalovirus exposure and HLA in healthy donors. Profiling relied on immunoSEQ multiplex PCR, and the TCRdb table lists in-frame clones only, not all of them. The table has about 200,000 clones, 60% to 80% seen once. Sequencing input: PBMCs. Receptors originate from a man between 18 and 29 years old in good health and CMV-seronegative. Each CDR3 is given with its conserved first and last residue. The D gene is left open where the match is weak. The size field is filled for only some rows; it gives once, few, many or a size class.

TGTGCCTGGAGTGTATCGGGGGATAATTCACCCCTCCACTTT	CAWSVSGDNSPLHF	TRBV30	NA	NA	TRBJ1-6
TGTGCCAGCAGCCGCCCCGGGACAGGGGAACACGAGCAGTACTTC	CASSRPGTGEHEQYF	TRBV7-9	NA	TRBD1	TRBJ2-7
TGCGCCAGCAGCTCGACAGTAACCTACGAGCAGTACTTC	CASSSTVTYEQYF	TRBV5-1	NA	NA	TRBJ2-7
TGTGCCAGCAGCCAAGATCAAACAGGGGTTGGAAACACCATATATTTT	CASSQDQTGVGNTIYF	TRBV4-2	NA	TRBD1	TRBJ1-3
TGTGCCAGTGGTACTAGCGGGAGCTCCTACGAGCAGTACTTC	CASGTSGSSYEQYF	TRBV19	NA	TRBD2	TRBJ2-7
TGTGCCAGCAGTTTAATTCCTGTCCGGGCCCAGTACTTC	CASSLIPVRAQYF	TRBV27	NA	NA	TRBJ2-5
TGTGCCAGCTCACCAAACGGGGACAGCGAAGCTTTCTTT	CASSPNGDSEAFF	TRBV18	NA	TRBD1	TRBJ1-1
TGTGCCAGCAGCTTAGAACGGCACAGGGTCGATTCACCCCTCCACTTT	CASSLERHRVDSPLHF	TRBV7-9	NA	NA	TRBJ1-6
TGTGCCAGCTCACCAACAGACCTCTGGGCTAACTATGGCTACACCTTC	CASSPTDLWANYGYTF	TRBV18	NA	NA	TRBJ1-2
TGTGCCAGCAGCGTAGAAGGACTCTCCTACAATGAGCAGTTCTTC	CASSVEGLSYNEQFF	TRBV9	few	NA	TRBJ2-1
TGTGCCAGTTCCCGGACTAGCGGACAAGAGACCCAGTACTTC	CASSRTSGQETQYF	TRBV19	NA	TRBD2	TRBJ2-5
TGTGCCAGCAGTGGGACTAGCGGGATCGATACGCAGTATTTT	CASSGTSGIDTQYF	TRBV2	NA	TRBD2	TRBJ2-3
TGTGCCTGGAGTTCGACAGTGAACACTGAAGCTTTCTTT	CAWSSTVNTEAFF	TRBV30	NA	NA	TRBJ1-1
TGTGCCAGCAGCGTAGCGCCCGGGACAGGGGACCTCGGGGAGCTGTTTTTT	CASSVAPGTGDLGELFF	TRBV9	NA	TRBD1	TRBJ2-2
TGTGCCAGCAGTTTCCTTCCTGACATTGGGAGACTACCCAATCAGCCCCAGCATTTT	CASSFLPDIGRLPNQPQHF	TRBV27	NA	NA	TRBJ1-5
TGTGCCAGCAGTGCCGACAGGGGGCGCCCCACGAACAATGAGCAGTTCTTC	CASSADRGRPTNNEQFF	TRBV25-1	few	TRBD1	TRBJ2-1
TGCGCCAGCAGCCAAGAATACGGGACAGCACAAGAGACCCAGTACTTC	CASSQEYGTAQETQYF	TRBV4-3	NA	TRBD1	TRBJ2-5
TGTGCCAGCAGCCCCCCCACTAACTATGGCTACACCTTC	CASSPPTNYGYTF	TRBV7-9	NA	NA	TRBJ1-2
TGTGCCAGCAGTGGTTTTGAGGAGCAGTTCTTC	CASSGFEEQFF	TRBV6-4	NA	NA	TRBJ2-1
TGTGCCATCAGTGCTAGCGGCAGCACAGATACGCAGTATTTT	CAISASGSTDTQYF	TRBV10-3	NA	TRBD2	TRBJ2-3
TGTGCCAGCAGCTCGTCGCAGGGGAACACCGGGGAGCTGTTTTTT	CASSSSQGNTGELFF	TRBV5-4	NA	NA	TRBJ2-2
TGTGCCAGCAGAGAATCAGGGGGAAGTGGCAATCAGCCCCAGCATTTT	CASRESGGSGNQPQHF	TRBV28	NA	TRBD1	TRBJ1-5
TGTGCCAGCAGCCCCGGGATGAACACTGAAGCTTTCTTT	CASSPGMNTEAFF	TRBV7-9	few	NA	TRBJ1-1
TGTGCCAGCAGGATCCTCGGGACAGCGCCCTACGAGCAGTACTTC	CASRILGTAPYEQYF	TRBV2	once	TRBD1	TRBJ2-7
TGCAGCGTACATAGCGGGCCGGGCGAGACCCAGTACTTC	CSVHSGPGETQYF	TRBV29-1	NA	TRBD2	TRBJ2-5
TGTGCCAGCAGTGAATTTCGGACAGGGGCCGAGACCCAGTACTTC	CASSEFRTGAETQYF	TRBV25-1	NA	TRBD1	TRBJ2-5
TGTGCCAGCAGTGACCCGGGAGCCACCGGGGAGCTGTTTTTT	CASSDPGATGELFF	TRBV2	NA	NA	TRBJ2-2
TGTGCCAGCAGCCCCAGGGGGACAGGGGGGATCACCGGGGAGCTGTTTTTT	CASSPRGTGGITGELFF	TRBV7-2	NA	TRBD1	TRBJ2-2
TGTGCCAGCAGTCCCCCTAGCGGCCCGGATACGCAGTATTTT	CASSPPSGPDTQYF	TRBV6-6	NA	TRBD2	TRBJ2-3
TGTGCCAGTAGTATCGGGCCACGGGACTACGAGCAGTACTTC	CASSIGPRDYEQYF	TRBV19	NA	NA	TRBJ2-7
TGTGCCAGCAGCGCTGGACTAGCGGGAGCTTACGAGCAGTACTTC	CASSAGLAGAYEQYF	TRBV7-2	few	TRBD2	TRBJ2-7
TGTGCCAGTAGTATACGCTCAGTCCCCGGGGAGCTGTTTTTT	CASSIRSVPGELFF	TRBV19	NA	NA	TRBJ2-2
TGCAGCGTTGATAATGGACTAGCGGGTTACAATGAGCAGTTCTTC	CSVDNGLAGYNEQFF	TRBV29-1	few	TRBD2	TRBJ2-1
TGTGCCAGCAGTGAATCTGGGCATGGCACAGATACGCAGTATTTT	CASSESGHGTDTQYF	TRBV25-1	NA	NA	TRBJ2-3
TGTGCCAGCAGAGGACTAGCGGGAGAACTTGAGCAGTTCTTC	CASRGLAGELEQFF	TRBV27	NA	TRBD2	TRBJ2-1
TGTGCCAGCAGCCGCCGGACAGGGGGCCTTTCGAACACCGGGGAGCTGTTTTTT	CASSRRTGGLSNTGELFF	TRBV11-3	few	TRBD1	TRBJ2-2
TGTGCCAGCAGATTATACGGAGGCCCCTCCAATGAGCAGTTCTTC	CASRLYGGPSNEQFF	TRBV28	NA	NA	TRBJ2-1
TGTGCCAGTAGTCCATATTCGGGGGGAGGAGAGACCCAGTACTTC	CASSPYSGGGETQYF	TRBV19	NA	TRBD2	TRBJ2-5
TGTGCCAGCAGTTCCCGCCGGACTAGCGGCCCCTACGAGCAGTACTTC	CASSSRRTSGPYEQYF	TRBV28	NA	TRBD2	TRBJ2-7
TGTGCCAGCAGTCTGGACAGGTCCACCGGGGAGCTGTTTTTT	CASSLDRSTGELFF	TRBV2	once	TRBD1	TRBJ2-2
TGTGCCAGCAGCTCTGAACAGGGGGCGGATGGCTACACCTTC	CASSSEQGADGYTF	TRBV7-9	NA	TRBD1	TRBJ1-2
TGTGCCAGCAGCGCCGGGACAGGGAAAGCTTTCTTT	CASSAGTGKAFF	TRBV7-2	NA	TRBD1	TRBJ1-1